The rows below give T cell receptor beta chains drawn from one sample of a study of T cells in Graves' hyperthyroidism and ophthalmopathy. TCRdb reprocessed the multiplex PCR reads with MiXCR, giving one entry per CDR3 protein. In the table there are some 600,000 distinct CDR3 sequences, around 46% of which are singletons. Sequencing used peripheral blood or thyroid tissue (not recorded which). The receptors here all came from a woman between 18 and 30 years old with Graves' hyperthyroidism. CDR3s include the opening cysteine and the closing phenylalanine or tryptophan. The D gene is left open where the match is weak. Size tells how often a clone was seen (once, few, many) or the class of an expanded clone, and some rows leave it out.

>TRBJ2-5|16|NA|TRBV7-2|TRBD2
CASSFWGASGSETQYF
TGTGCCAGCAGCTTCTGGGGGGCTAGCGGGAGTGAGACCCAGTACTTC
>TRBJ1-2|14|NA|TRBV7-9|NA
CASSRTPEDVGYTF
TGCGCCAGCTCACGGACCCCGGAGGATGTAGGCTACACCTTC
>TRBJ1-1|15|NA|TRBV19|NA
CASSIFGDGGTEAFF
TGTGCCAGTAGTATATTCGGGGATGGGGGCACTGAAGCTTTCTTT
>TRBJ1-5|15|many|TRBV19|TRBD1
CASSRQGNSNQPQHF
TGTGCCAGTAGCCGACAGGGAAATAGCAATCAGCCCCAGCATTTT
>TRBJ1-5|13|many|TRBV29-1|NA
CSVTRGSNQPQHF
TGCAGCGTTACCAGGGGAAGCAATCAGCCCCAGCATTTT
>TRBJ1-2|14|many|TRBV24-1|TRBD1
CATSEADRGAGYTF
TGTGCCACCAGTGAGGCTGACAGGGGCGCAGGCTACACCTTC
>TRBJ1-5|13|NA|TRBV12-3/TRBV12-4|NA
CASSYHSNQPQHF
TGTGCCAGCAGTTATCATAGCAATCAGCCCCAGCATTTT
>TRBJ1-5|15|many|TRBV7-8|TRBD1
CASSYSGTGDQPQHF
TGTGCCAGCAGCTACTCCGGGACAGGGGATCAGCCCCAGCATTTT
>TRBJ1-2|10|NA|TRBV29-1|NA
CSEEDYGYTF
TGCAGCGAGGAGGACTATGGCTACACCTTC
>TRBJ2-2|15|NA|TRBV12-3/TRBV12-4|NA
CASSGTVANTGELFF
TGTGCCAGCAGTGGAACGGTAGCGAACACCGGGGAGCTGTTTTTT
>TRBJ2-7|15|once|TRBV2|NA
CASSEAGLGGHEQYF
TGTGCCAGCAGTGAAGCGGGGCTCGGGGGGCACGAGCAGTACTTC
>TRBJ2-7|14|many|TRBV14|TRBD2
CASSQGREAYEQYF
TGTGCCAGCAGCCAAGGGCGGGAGGCCTACGAGCAGTACTTC
>TRBJ2-5|16|few|TRBV20-1|TRBD2
CSASTTGTSLGETQYF
TGCAGTGCTAGCACAACCGGGACTAGCCTCGGGGAGACCCAGTACTTC
>TRBJ1-3|15|NA|TRBV12-3/TRBV12-4|NA
CASGTGSGSGNTIYF
TGTGCTAGTGGAACCGGCAGCGGCTCTGGAAACACCATATATTTT
>TRBJ1-4|12|NA|TRBV6-6|NA
CANSLDRKKLFF
TGTGCCAACAGCCTTGACAGGAAAAAACTGTTTTTT
>TRBJ2-7|16|few|TRBV20-1|TRBD1
CSARVPGKGAGYEQYF
TGCAGTGCTAGAGTCCCGGGGAAGGGGGCCGGGTACGAGCAGTACTTC
>TRBJ2-7|14|many|TRBV10-3|NA
CAISESKSPYEQYF
TGTGCCATCAGTGAGTCGAAGAGCCCCTACGAGCAGTACTTC
>TRBJ2-6|15|NA|TRBV11-1|NA
CASRYEGAGANVLTF
TGTGCCAGCAGATATGAGGGGGCTGGGGCCAACGTCCTGACTTTC